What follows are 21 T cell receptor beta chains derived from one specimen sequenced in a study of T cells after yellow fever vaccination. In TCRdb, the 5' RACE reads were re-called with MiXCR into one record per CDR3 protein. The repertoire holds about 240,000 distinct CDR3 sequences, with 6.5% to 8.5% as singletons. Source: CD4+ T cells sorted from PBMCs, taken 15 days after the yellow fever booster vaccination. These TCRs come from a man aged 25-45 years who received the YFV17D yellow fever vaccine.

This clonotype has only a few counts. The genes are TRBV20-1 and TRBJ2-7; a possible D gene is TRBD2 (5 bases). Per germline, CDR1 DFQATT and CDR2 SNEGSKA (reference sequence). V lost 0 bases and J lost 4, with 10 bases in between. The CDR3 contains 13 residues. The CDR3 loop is CSAREAGRYEQYF. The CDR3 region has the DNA TGCAGTGCTAGAGAGGCGGGCCGGTACGAGCAGTACTTC.

The CDR3 loop is CASSRLHLTDYNEQFF. The CDR3 nucleotides read TGTGCCAGCAGTAGACTCCACTTGACAGACTACAATGAGCAGTTCTTC. The V and J genes are TRBV27 and TRBJ2-1; a weak D match, TRBD1 (5 bases). Trimming left V 5 bases short and J 3 bases short, with 17 bases between. Germline V CDR1 and CDR2: MNHEY, SMNVEV (reference sequence). The CDR3 is 16 amino acids.

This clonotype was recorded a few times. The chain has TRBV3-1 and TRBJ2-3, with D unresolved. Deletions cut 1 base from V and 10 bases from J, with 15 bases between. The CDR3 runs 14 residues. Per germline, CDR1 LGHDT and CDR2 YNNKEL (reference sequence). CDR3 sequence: CASSQGGGPQAQYF. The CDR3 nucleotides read TGTGCCAGCAGCCAAGGGGGTGGCCCTCAGGCGCAGTATTTT.

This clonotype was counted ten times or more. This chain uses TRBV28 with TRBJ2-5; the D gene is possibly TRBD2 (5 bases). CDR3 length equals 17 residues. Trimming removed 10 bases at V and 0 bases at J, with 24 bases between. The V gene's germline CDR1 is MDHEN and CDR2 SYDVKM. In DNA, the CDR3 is TGTGCCATCTCTATTCAAGTAGGACGGAGGAACCAAGAGACCCAGTACTTC. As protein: CAISIQVGRRNQETQYF.

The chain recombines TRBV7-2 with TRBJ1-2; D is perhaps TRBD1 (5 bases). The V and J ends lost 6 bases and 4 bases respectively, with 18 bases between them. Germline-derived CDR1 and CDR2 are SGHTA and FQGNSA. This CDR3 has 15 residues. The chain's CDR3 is CASRHGGGRGYGYTF. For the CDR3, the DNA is TGTGCCAGCAGGCACGGGGGGGGGAGGGGCTATGGCTACACCTTC.

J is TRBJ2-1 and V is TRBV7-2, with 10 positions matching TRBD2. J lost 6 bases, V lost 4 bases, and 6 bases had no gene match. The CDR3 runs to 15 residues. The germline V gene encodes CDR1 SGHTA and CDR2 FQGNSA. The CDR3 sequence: CASSSSSGSPNEQFF. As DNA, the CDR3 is TGTGCCAGCAGCTCCTCTAGCGGGAGTCCCAATGAGCAGTTCTTC.

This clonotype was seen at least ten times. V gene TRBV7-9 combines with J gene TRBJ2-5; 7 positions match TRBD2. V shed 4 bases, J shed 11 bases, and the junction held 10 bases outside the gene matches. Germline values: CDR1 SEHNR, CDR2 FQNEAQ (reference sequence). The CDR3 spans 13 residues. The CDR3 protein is CASSSWEGPKQYF. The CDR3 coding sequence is TGTGCCAGCAGCTCCTGGGAGGGCCCAAAGCAGTACTTC. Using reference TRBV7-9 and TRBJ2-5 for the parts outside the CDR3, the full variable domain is DTGVSQNPRHKITKRGQNVTFRCDPISEHNRLYWYRQTLGQGPEFLTYFQNEAQLEKSRLLSDRFSAERPKGSFSTLEIQRTEQGDSAMYLCASSSWEGPKQYFGPGTRLLVL.

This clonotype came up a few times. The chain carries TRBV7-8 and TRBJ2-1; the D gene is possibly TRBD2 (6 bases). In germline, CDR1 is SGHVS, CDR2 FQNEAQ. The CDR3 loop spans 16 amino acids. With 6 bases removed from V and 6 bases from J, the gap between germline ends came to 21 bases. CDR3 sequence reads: CASRPGPSGVGNEQFF. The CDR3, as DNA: TGTGCCAGCAGGCCCGGGCCATCGGGAGTGGGCAATGAGCAGTTCTTC.

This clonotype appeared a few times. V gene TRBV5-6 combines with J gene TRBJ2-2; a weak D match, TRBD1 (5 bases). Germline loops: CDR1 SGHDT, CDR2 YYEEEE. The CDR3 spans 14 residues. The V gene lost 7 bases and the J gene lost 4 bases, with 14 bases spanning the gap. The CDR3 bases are TGTGCCAGCGCTCCCCAGGGCCCCACCGGGGAGCTGTTTTTT. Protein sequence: CASAPQGPTGELFF.

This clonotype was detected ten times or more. In DNA form, the CDR3 reads TGTGCCACCAGTTCAAGGACAGGGACCTACGAGCAGTACTTC. Translating gives CATSSRTGTYEQYF. This rearrangement joins TRBV15 to TRBJ2-7, with 8 positions matching TRBD1. Germline loops: CDR1 LNHNV, CDR2 YYDKDF (reference sequence). The CDR3 is 14 amino acids. The V and J ends lost 6 bases and 2 bases, in that order; junction bases with no gene match: 6.

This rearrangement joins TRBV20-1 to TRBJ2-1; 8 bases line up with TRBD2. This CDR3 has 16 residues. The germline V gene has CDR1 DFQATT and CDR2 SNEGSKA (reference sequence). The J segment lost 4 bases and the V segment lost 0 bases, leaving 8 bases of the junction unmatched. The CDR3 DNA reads TGCAGTGCTAGAGATCGGGGCGGGAGGTTTTACAATGAGCAGTTCTTC. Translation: CSARDRGGRFYNEQFF.

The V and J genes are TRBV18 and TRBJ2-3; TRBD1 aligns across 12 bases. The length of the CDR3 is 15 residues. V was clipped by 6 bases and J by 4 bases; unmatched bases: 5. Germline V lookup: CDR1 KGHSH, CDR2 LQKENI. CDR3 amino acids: CASSSGTGGADTQYF. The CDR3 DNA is TGTGCCAGCTCCAGCGGGACAGGGGGCGCAGATACGCAGTATTTT. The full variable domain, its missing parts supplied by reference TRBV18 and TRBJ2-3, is NAGVMQNPRHLVRRRGQEARLRCSPMKGHSHVYWYRQLPEEGLKFMVYLQKENIIDESGMPKERFSAEFPKEGPSILRIQQVVRGDSAAYFCASSSGTGGADTQYFGPGTRLTVL.

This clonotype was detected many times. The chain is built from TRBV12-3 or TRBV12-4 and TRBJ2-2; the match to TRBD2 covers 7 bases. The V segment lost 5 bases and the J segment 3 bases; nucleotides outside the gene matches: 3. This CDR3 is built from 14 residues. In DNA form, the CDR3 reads TGTGCCAGCAGTCTCCGGGAGGACACCGGGGAGCTGTTTTTT. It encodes CASSLREDTGELFF.

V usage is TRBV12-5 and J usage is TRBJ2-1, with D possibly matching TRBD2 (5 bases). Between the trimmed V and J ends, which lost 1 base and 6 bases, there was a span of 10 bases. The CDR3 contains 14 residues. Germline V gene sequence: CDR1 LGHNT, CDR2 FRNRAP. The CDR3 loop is CASGLGLASNEQFF. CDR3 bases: TGTGCTAGTGGTTTGGGGCTAGCAAGCAATGAGCAGTTCTTC. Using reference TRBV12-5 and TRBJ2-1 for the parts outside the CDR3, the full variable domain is DARVTQTPRHKVTEMGQEVTMRCQPILGHNTVFWYRQTMMQGLELLAYFRNRAPLDDSGMPKDRFSAEMPDATLATLKIQPSEPRDSAVYFCASGLGLASNEQFFGPGTRLTVL.

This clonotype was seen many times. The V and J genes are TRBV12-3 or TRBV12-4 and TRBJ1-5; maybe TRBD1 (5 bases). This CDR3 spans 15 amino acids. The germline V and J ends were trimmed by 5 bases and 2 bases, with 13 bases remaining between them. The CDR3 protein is CASSGGGLGNQPQHF. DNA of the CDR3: TGTGCCAGCAGTGGGGGGGGACTGGGCAATCAGCCCCAGCATTTT.

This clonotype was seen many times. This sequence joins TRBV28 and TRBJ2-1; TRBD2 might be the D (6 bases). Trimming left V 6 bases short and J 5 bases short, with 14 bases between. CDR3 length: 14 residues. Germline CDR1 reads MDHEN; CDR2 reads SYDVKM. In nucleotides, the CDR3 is TGTGCCAGCAGCAGGACGGGAGCCCACAATGAGCAGTTCTTC. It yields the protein CASSRTGAHNEQFF.

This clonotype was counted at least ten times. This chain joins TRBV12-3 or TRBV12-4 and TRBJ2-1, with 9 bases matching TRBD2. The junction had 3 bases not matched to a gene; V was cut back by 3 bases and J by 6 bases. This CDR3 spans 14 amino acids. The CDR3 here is CASSLAGGGNEQFF. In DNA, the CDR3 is TGTGCCAGCAGTTTGGCGGGAGGGGGCAATGAGCAGTTCTTC.

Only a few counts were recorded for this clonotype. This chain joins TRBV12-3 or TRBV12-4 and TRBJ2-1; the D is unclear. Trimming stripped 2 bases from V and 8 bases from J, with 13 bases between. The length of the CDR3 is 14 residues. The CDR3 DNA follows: TGTGCCAGCAGTTTATTGGGAATTGGAGATGAGCAGTTCTTC. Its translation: CASSLLGIGDEQFF.

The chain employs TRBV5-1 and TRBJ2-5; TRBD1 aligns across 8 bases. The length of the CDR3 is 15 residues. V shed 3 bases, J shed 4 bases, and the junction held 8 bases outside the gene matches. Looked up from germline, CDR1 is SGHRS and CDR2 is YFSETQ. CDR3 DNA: TGCGCCAGCAGCTCCCTGACTCAGGGGGCAGAGACCCAGTACTTC. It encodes CASSSLTQGAETQYF.

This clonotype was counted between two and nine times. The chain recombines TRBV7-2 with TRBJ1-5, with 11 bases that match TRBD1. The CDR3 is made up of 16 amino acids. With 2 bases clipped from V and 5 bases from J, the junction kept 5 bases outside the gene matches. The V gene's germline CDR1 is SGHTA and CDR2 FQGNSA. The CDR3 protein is CASSLWGQGVYQPQHF. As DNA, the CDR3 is TGTGCCAGCAGCTTATGGGGACAGGGGGTATATCAGCCCCAGCATTTT.

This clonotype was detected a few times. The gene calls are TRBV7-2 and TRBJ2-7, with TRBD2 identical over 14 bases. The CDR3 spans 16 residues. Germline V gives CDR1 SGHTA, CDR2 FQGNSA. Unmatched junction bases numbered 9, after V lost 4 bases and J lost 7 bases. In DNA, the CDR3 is TGTGCCAGCAGCTCCTGGGGGACTAGCGGGAGTGGAGAGCAGTACTTC. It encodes CASSSWGTSGSGEQYF.